A selection of T cell receptor beta chains follows, all from one sample in a study of prognosis after radiotherapy for stage I lung cancer. TCRdb redid the calling of the multiplex PCR reads with MiXCR, one entry per CDR3 protein. The table has more than 30,000 distinct CDR3 sequences, 35% to 45% seen once. The specimen was PBMCs, collected before or after stereotactic body radiation therapy (not recorded which). The source of these receptors is a donor over 45 with non-small cell lung cancer. The CDR3 runs from the conserved cysteine through the conserved F or W. A D gene is named only where the DNA matches it firmly. Clone size, where shown, is once, few, many, or a class for clones that have expanded.

j_gene: TRBJ1-5
v_gene: TRBV20-1
d_gene: NA
abundance: NA
CDR3nt: TGCAGTGCTGGGAGGGGAGATCAGCCCCAGCATTTT
CDR3aa: CSAGRGDQPQHF

j_gene: TRBJ2-1
v_gene: TRBV24-1
d_gene: TRBD2
abundance: NA
CDR3nt: TGTGCCGCCAGTTCCCCGGGACTAGAAGTTGAGCAGTTCTTC
CDR3aa: CAASSPGLEVEQFF

j_gene: TRBJ2-2
v_gene: TRBV28
d_gene: NA
abundance: many
CDR3nt: TGTGCCAGCAGTTCTCCAGGGGTTCGCACCGGGGAGCTGTTTTTT
CDR3aa: CASSSPGVRTGELFF

j_gene: TRBJ2-5
v_gene: TRBV5-1
d_gene: NA
abundance: many
CDR3nt: TGCGCCAGCAGCTTCGGACAGCCCTTCCAAGAGACCCAGTACTTC
CDR3aa: CASSFGQPFQETQYF

j_gene: TRBJ2-7
v_gene: TRBV12-3/TRBV12-4
d_gene: TRBD1
abundance: NA
CDR3nt: TGTGCCAGCACCCCTAGGGCAGGGGGTTCCTACGAGCAGTACTTC
CDR3aa: CASTPRAGGSYEQYF

j_gene: TRBJ2-7
v_gene: TRBV6-1
d_gene: NA
abundance: NA
CDR3nt: TGTGCCAGCACCATGGGGATGCACTACGAGCAGTACTTC
CDR3aa: CASTMGMHYEQYF

j_gene: TRBJ1-6
v_gene: TRBV10-2
d_gene: TRBD1
abundance: many
CDR3nt: TGCGCCAGCACCACCGACAGGGAGAGCTCACCCCTCCACTTT
CDR3aa: CASTTDRESSPLHF

j_gene: TRBJ1-2
v_gene: TRBV20-1
d_gene: NA
abundance: medium-sized
CDR3nt: TGCAGTGCTAGTAGGAGGCGGGGTGATGGCTACACCTTC
CDR3aa: CSASRRRGDGYTF

j_gene: TRBJ2-1
v_gene: TRBV14
d_gene: TRBD2
abundance: many
CDR3nt: TGTGCCAGCAGCGCGTCTAGCGGCCCCTACAATGAGCAGTTCTTC
CDR3aa: CASSASSGPYNEQFF

j_gene: TRBJ2-2
v_gene: TRBV11-3
d_gene: TRBD1
abundance: NA
CDR3nt: TGTGCCAGCAGCCGGGACAGGTTTGTTACCGTGGAGCTGTTTTTT
CDR3aa: CASSRDRFVTVELFF

j_gene: TRBJ1-2
v_gene: TRBV30
d_gene: TRBD1
abundance: NA
CDR3nt: TGTGCCTGGAGTGTAAAGCCAGGGGGCGCTTATGGCTACACCTTC
CDR3aa: CAWSVKPGGAYGYTF

j_gene: TRBJ2-7
v_gene: TRBV6-8
d_gene: NA
abundance: many
CDR3nt: TGTGCCAGCAGTTTGACTGATGGAGGGCCCCACGAGCAGTACTTC
CDR3aa: CASSLTDGGPHEQYF

j_gene: TRBJ2-1
v_gene: TRBV10-3
d_gene: NA
abundance: many
CDR3nt: TGTGCCATCAGTGAGGGCGGAGGCTCCTACAATGAGCAGTTCTTC
CDR3aa: CAISEGGGSYNEQFF

j_gene: TRBJ2-2
v_gene: TRBV9
d_gene: NA
abundance: many
CDR3nt: TGTGCCAGCAGCTCCGGGACTAACACCGGGGAGCTGTTTTTT
CDR3aa: CASSSGTNTGELFF

j_gene: TRBJ1-2
v_gene: TRBV12-3/TRBV12-4
d_gene: NA
abundance: NA
CDR3nt: TGTGCCAGCATTGGTGGGTTTTGCTACACCTTC
CDR3aa: CASIGGFCYTF

j_gene: TRBJ2-7
v_gene: TRBV12-3/TRBV12-4
d_gene: NA
abundance: NA
CDR3nt: TGTGCCAGCAGTTTAGCGGGCGGACCCTCCTACGAGCAGTACTTC
CDR3aa: CASSLAGGPSYEQYF

j_gene: TRBJ2-7
v_gene: TRBV18
d_gene: NA
abundance: NA
CDR3nt: TGTGCCAGCTCACCGCTCGGGGACCACTTGTACTTC
CDR3aa: CASSPLGDHLYF

j_gene: TRBJ2-1
v_gene: TRBV5-1
d_gene: NA
abundance: many
CDR3nt: TGCGCCAGCAGCTTCCAGGGTTCCTACAATGAGCAGTTCTTC
CDR3aa: CASSFQGSYNEQFF

j_gene: TRBJ1-1
v_gene: TRBV5-6
d_gene: TRBD1
abundance: many
CDR3nt: TGTGCCAGCAGCTTGGTGGGACAGGGGGCCACTGAAGCTTTCTTT
CDR3aa: CASSLVGQGATEAFF

j_gene: TRBJ1-1
v_gene: TRBV6-1
d_gene: NA
abundance: NA
CDR3nt: TGTGCCAGCAGGGAGGGGGGCACTGAAGCTTTCTTT
CDR3aa: CASREGGTEAFF

j_gene: TRBJ2-5
v_gene: TRBV11-3
d_gene: NA
abundance: many
CDR3nt: TGTGCCAGCGCCAGGGATGGACAGCAAGAGACCCAGTACTTC
CDR3aa: CASARDGQQETQYF

j_gene: TRBJ2-2
v_gene: TRBV7-3
d_gene: NA
abundance: many
CDR3nt: TGTGCCAGCAGCTCGCCCGGCGGGGAGCTGTTTTTT
CDR3aa: CASSSPGGELFF

j_gene: TRBJ1-1
v_gene: TRBV6-1
d_gene: TRBD1
abundance: NA
CDR3nt: TGTGCCAGCAGTGAAAACAGTTGGGACAGGGGGCTGAATGAAGCTTTCTTT
CDR3aa: CASSENSWDRGLNEAFF